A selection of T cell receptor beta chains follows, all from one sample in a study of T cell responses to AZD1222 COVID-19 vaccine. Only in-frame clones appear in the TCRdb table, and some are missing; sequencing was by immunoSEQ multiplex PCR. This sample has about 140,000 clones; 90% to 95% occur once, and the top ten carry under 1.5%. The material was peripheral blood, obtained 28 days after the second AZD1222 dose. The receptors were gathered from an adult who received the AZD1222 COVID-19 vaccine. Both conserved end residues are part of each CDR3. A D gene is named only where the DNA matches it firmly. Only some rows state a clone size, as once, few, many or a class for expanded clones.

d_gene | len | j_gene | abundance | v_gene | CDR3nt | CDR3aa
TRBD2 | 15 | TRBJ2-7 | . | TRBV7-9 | TGTGCCAGCAGCTTAGTTTCTAGCGGGCCTAACGAGCAGTACTTC | CASSLVSSGPNEQYF
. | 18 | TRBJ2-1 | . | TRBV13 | TGTGCCAGCAGCCTAGGTTTGACTAGCCGGAGGGGGGGAAATGAGCAGTTCTTC | CASSLGLTSRRGGNEQFF
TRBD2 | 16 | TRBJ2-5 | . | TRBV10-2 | TGCGCCAGCAGTTGGCTAGCGGGGCTGAAACAAGAGACCCAGTACTTC | CASSWLAGLKQETQYF
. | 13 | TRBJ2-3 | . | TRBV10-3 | TGTGCCATCCTGTTCAAAGATACAGATACGCAGTATTTT | CAILFKDTDTQYF
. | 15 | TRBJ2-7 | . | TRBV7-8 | TGTGCCAGCAGCTTAAGTGACTATCCGCGCGGCGAGCAGTACTTC | CASSLSDYPRGEQYF
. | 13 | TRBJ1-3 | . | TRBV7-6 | TGTGCCAGCAGCTTAGGGGAGGGAAACACCATATATTTT | CASSLGEGNTIYF
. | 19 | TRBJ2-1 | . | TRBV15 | TGTGCCACCAGCAGACAACGGGCTACGGGATCGTCGTCTGGCAATGAGCAGTTCTTC | CATSRQRATGSSSGNEQFF
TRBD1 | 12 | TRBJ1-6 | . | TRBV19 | TGTGCCGGGGACAGGGTTCGGTCACCCCTCCACTTT | CAGDRVRSPLHF
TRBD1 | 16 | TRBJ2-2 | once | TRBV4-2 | TGTGCCAGCAGCCTGGGACAGGGAACAAACACCGGGGAGCTGTTTTTT | CASSLGQGTNTGELFF
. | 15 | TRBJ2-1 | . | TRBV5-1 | TGCGCCAGCAGCTACACCGGGACACCATACAATGAGCAGTTCTTC | CASSYTGTPYNEQFF
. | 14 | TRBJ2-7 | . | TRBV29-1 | TGCAGCGTTGAAGATCCTTACGACACCTACGAGCAGTACTTC | CSVEDPYDTYEQYF
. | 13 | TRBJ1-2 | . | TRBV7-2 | TGTGCCAGCAGCCCTCGGACGTACTATGGCTACACCTTC | CASSPRTYYGYTF
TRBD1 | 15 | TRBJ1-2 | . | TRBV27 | TGTGCCAGCAGTTTCGACAGGGGCGCACTCAATGGCTACACCTTC | CASSFDRGALNGYTF
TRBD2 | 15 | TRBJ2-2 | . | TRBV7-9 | TGTGCCAGCAGCCGACGGGAGGCCGGGAACGGGGAGCTGTTTTTT | CASSRREAGNGELFF
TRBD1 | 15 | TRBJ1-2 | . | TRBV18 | TGTGCCAGCTCACCTTTGGGACAGGAGAACTATGGCTACACCTTC | CASSPLGQENYGYTF
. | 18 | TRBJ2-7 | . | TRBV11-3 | TGTGCCAGCAGGCTGGCATTTTCGGTCGACGGGGGAGGTTGGGAGCAGTACTTC | CASRLAFSVDGGGWEQYF
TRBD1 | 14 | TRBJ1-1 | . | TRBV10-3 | TGTGCCATCAGAGGACAGGGAATGAACACTGAAGCTTTCTTT | CAIRGQGMNTEAFF
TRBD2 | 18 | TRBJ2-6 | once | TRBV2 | TGTGCCAGCAGTGGGACTAGCGGAAGATACTCTGGGGCCAACGTCCTGACTTTC | CASSGTSGRYSGANVLTF
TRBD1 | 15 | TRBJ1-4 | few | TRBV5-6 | TGTGCCAGCAGCTTGCAGGGGGCGCCGAGAGAAAAACTGTTTTTT | CASSLQGAPREKLFF
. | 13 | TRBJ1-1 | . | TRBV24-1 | TGTGCCACCAGTGATTTCCAGAACACTGAAGCTTTCTTT | CATSDFQNTEAFF
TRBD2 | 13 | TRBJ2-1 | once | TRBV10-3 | TGTGCCGCCGGGACTAGCGGATACAATGAGCAGTTCTTC | CAAGTSGYNEQFF
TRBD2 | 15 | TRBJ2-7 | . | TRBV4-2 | TGTGCCAGCAGCCAAGATTTAGCGGGAGACGACGAGCAGTACTTC | CASSQDLAGDDEQYF
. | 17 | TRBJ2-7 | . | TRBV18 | TGTGCCAGCTCACCACCAGTACGGGGCAAAGGGGGTCCCGAGCAGTACTTC | CASSPPVRGKGGPEQYF
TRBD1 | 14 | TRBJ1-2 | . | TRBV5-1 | TGCGCCAGCAGCTTGGATACAGGGGGCTATGGCTACACCTTC | CASSLDTGGYGYTF
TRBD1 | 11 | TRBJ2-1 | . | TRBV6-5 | TGTGCCTACGGACAGGGGGATGAGCAGTTCTTC | CAYGQGDEQFF
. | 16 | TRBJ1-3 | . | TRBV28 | TGTGCCAGCAGTTTATTTCCAGGGAATTTGGGAAACACCATATATTTT | CASSLFPGNLGNTIYF
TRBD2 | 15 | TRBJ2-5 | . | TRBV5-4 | TGTGCCAGCAGCATTACCGGGACTAGTATAGAGACCCAGTACTTC | CASSITGTSIETQYF
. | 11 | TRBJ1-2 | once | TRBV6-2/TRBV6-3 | TGTGCCAGCAGCACTAACTATGGCTACACCTTC | CASSTNYGYTF
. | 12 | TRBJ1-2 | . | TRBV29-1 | TGCAGCGTTGGGGGACAAAGCGGGGGCTACACCTTC | CSVGGQSGGYTF
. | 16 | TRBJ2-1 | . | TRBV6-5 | TGTGCCAGCAGTTACTCGAGCGGGACACATGGGGGTGAGCAGTTCTTC | CASSYSSGTHGGEQFF
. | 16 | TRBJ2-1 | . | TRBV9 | TGTGCCAGCAGCCCTCAGACGGCGGGAAGTTACAATGAGCAGTTCTTC | CASSPQTAGSYNEQFF
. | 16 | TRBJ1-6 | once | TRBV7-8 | TGTGCCAGCAGCAAGGGATTGAGGGGTTTCGGTTCACCCCTCCACTTT | CASSKGLRGFGSPLHF
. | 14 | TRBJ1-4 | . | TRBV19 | TGTGCCAGTAGTGCCCGCTGGGGTGGTGAAAAACTGTTTTTT | CASSARWGGEKLFF
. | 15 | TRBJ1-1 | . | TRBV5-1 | TGCGCCAGCAAAAGTCGGGTAGGGACGTACACTGAAGCTTTCTTT | CASKSRVGTYTEAFF
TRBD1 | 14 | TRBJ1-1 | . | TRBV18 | TGTGCCAGCTCACCAACCTCAGGGGGCACTGAAGCTTTCTTT | CASSPTSGGTEAFF
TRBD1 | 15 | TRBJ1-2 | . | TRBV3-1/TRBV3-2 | TGTGCCAGCAGCCAGGATCGACAGGGATGGGGAGGCTACACCTTC | CASSQDRQGWGGYTF